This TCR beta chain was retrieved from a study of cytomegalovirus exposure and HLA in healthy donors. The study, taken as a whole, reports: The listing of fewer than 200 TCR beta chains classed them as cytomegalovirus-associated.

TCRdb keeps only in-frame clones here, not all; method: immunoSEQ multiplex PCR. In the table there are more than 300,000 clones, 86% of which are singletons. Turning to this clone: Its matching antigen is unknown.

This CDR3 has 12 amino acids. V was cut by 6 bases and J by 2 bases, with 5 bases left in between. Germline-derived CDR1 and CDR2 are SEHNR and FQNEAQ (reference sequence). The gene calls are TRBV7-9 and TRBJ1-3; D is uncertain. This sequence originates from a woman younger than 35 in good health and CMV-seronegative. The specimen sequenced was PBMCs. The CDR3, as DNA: TGTGCCAGCAGGCGCACTGGAAACACCATATATTTT. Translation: CASRRTGNTIYF.